These T cell receptor beta chains were read from a single sample in a study of OX40 agonist ivuxolimab in advanced cancers. Repertoires were generated with immunoSEQ multiplex PCR, while TCRdb's copy carries only in-frame clones and drops some. Altogether more than 75,000 clones are present, roughly nine tenths being singletons, with the ten largest covering roughly 0.8%. The starting material was CD4+ or CD8+ T cells sorted from blood, obtained in a trial of the OX40 agonist ivuxolimab. All receptors derive from an adult with an advanced solid tumor such as melanoma, head and neck, liver or kidney cancer. Each CDR3 is given with its conserved first and last residue. Each record gives: CDR3 DNA, CDR3 protein, J gene, D gene, CDR3 length, V gene, clone size. A D gene is named only where the DNA matches it firmly. The size entry is marked missing in some rows and otherwise reads once, few, many or a size class.

TGTGCCAGCTCGACAGGGACTAGCAATCAGCCCCAGCATTTT CASSTGTSNQPQHF TRBJ1-5 TRBD1 14 TRBV2 .
TGTGCCAGCAACCCCGGGACTAGCGGGAGCTATGAGCAGTTCTTC CASNPGTSGSYEQFF TRBJ2-1 TRBD2 15 TRBV11-3 .
TGTGCCAGCAGCTTAGTACTAGCTGGTACGCAGTATTTT CASSLVLAGTQYF TRBJ2-3 . 13 TRBV7-6 .
TGTGCCAGCAATGCCGACAGATATGGCTACACCTTC CASNADRYGYTF TRBJ1-2 . 12 TRBV6-1 .
TGTGCCAGCAGCTTTATGGGGGGAGACGAAAAACTGTTTTTT CASSFMGGDEKLFF TRBJ1-4 . 14 TRBV7-9 .
TGCGCCAGCAGCTTGGCGGGACTTTCGCAGGGTCAGCCCCAGCATTTT CASSLAGLSQGQPQHF TRBJ1-5 . 16 TRBV5-1 .
TGCGCCAGCAGCCCTCGACAGGGACAGGCCTATGGCTACACCTTC CASSPRQGQAYGYTF TRBJ1-2 TRBD1 15 TRBV5-1 .
TGTGCCCTTGGGAAGGACCTCGGGGACACTGAAGCTTTCTTT CALGKDLGDTEAFF TRBJ1-1 . 14 TRBV30 .
TGTGCCAGCAGTTGGGGCCGTGGGAACACTGAAGCTTTCTTT CASSWGRGNTEAFF TRBJ1-1 . 14 TRBV7-9 .
TGTGCCAGCAGCTTCTCGAGGATCGATCAGCCCCAGCATTTT CASSFSRIDQPQHF TRBJ1-5 . 14 TRBV7-8 .
TGTGCCGGCGAGAGGGTTGGGAACACTGAAGCTTTCTTT CAGERVGNTEAFF TRBJ1-1 . 13 TRBV7-9 .
TGTGCCAGCAGCTTAGATGGGCTAGCGAACACTGAAGCTTTCTTT CASSLDGLANTEAFF TRBJ1-1 . 15 TRBV13 .
TGTGCCAGCAGCCCCTCGAGCGGGAGGGCCCAGTACGAGCAGTACTTC CASSPSSGRAQYEQYF TRBJ2-7 TRBD2 16 TRBV7-2 .
TGTGCCATCAGTGAAGAAGCTTGGGACATGAACACTGAAGCTTTCTTT CAISEEAWDMNTEAFF TRBJ1-1 . 16 TRBV10-3 .
TGCGCCAGCAGCCACGGAGTAATCAACACCTACGAGCAGTACTTC CASSHGVINTYEQYF TRBJ2-7 . 15 TRBV4-1 .
TGTGCCAGCAGTTACTCATACTCCTACGAGCAGTACTTC CASSYSYSYEQYF TRBJ2-7 . 13 TRBV6-5 .
TGTGCCAGCTCACCACCAGGGGCCACCCTAGCCAAAAACATTCAGTACTTC CASSPPGATLAKNIQYF TRBJ2-4 . 17 TRBV18 .
TGTGCCAGCAGCCAAGGGATCACAGATACGCAGTATTTT CASSQGITDTQYF TRBJ2-3 . 13 TRBV14 .
TGCGCCAGCAGCCAAGGGGGGGACTGGGGCTACAATGAGCAGTTCTTC CASSQGGDWGYNEQFF TRBJ2-1 . 16 TRBV4-1 .
TGCAGCGTTGAATCCCACCTGGCAGATACGCAGTATTTT CSVESHLADTQYF TRBJ2-3 . 13 TRBV29-1 .
TGCGCCAGCAGCCGGTCAGCGGGGGCCAATGAGCAGTTCTTC CASSRSAGANEQFF TRBJ2-1 TRBD2 14 TRBV5-1 .
TGTGCCAGCAGACACGAGGGGGGGAGATCAGCTAACTATGGCTACACCTTC CASRHEGGRSANYGYTF TRBJ1-2 . 17 TRBV14 .
TGTGCCAGCAGTTTTTTCGGGTCTGGGGCCAACGTCCTGACTTTC CASSFFGSGANVLTF TRBJ2-6 . 15 TRBV27 once
TGTGCCAGCAGGATAGGACAGGGAGATTCACCCCTCCACTTT CASRIGQGDSPLHF TRBJ1-6 TRBD1 14 TRBV7-9 .
TGTGCCAGCAGTTACAGACAGAACTATGGCTACACCTTC CASSYRQNYGYTF TRBJ1-2 . 13 TRBV6-5 few
TGTGCCAGCAGCGTAGATGCGAGCTATGGCTACACCTTC CASSVDASYGYTF TRBJ1-2 . 13 TRBV9 .
TGTGCCAGTAGTCAAAGTGGAGGAGCCTCACCCCTCCACTTT CASSQSGGASPLHF TRBJ1-6 . 14 TRBV19 medium-sized
TGTGCCAGCAGTCGACAGGGAGCGAACACCGGGGAGCTGTTTTTT CASSRQGANTGELFF TRBJ2-2 TRBD1 15 TRBV6-5 .
TGTGCCAGCATCCCTACAGGGGGCTCCACTGAAGCTTTCTTT CASIPTGGSTEAFF TRBJ1-1 TRBD1 14 TRBV6-6 .
TGTGCCATCTCGACGGACAGGGCGGGAGGCTACACCTTC CAISTDRAGGYTF TRBJ1-2 TRBD1 13 TRBV19 .
TGTGCCAGCAGTTACAAGGGCAATCAGCCCCAGCATTTT CASSYKGNQPQHF TRBJ1-5 . 13 TRBV6-5 .
TGTGCCAGCTCACCAGTGGGACAGGGGGTTTCTGGTGAAGCTTTCTTT CASSPVGQGVSGEAFF TRBJ1-1 TRBD1 16 TRBV18 medium-sized
TGTGCCAGCAGTTTAACCGGGAACTATGGCTACACCTTC CASSLTGNYGYTF TRBJ1-2 . 13 TRBV28 .
TGTGCCAGCAGTCCGCTTCGGACAGGTGCTAATTCACCCCTCCACTTT CASSPLRTGANSPLHF TRBJ1-6 TRBD1 16 TRBV28 .
TGTGCCAGTAGTATTACCCCCACGAACACTGAAGCTTTCTTT CASSITPTNTEAFF TRBJ1-1 . 14 TRBV19 .
TGTGCCAGCTCTGAGGGCTCAGGGCAGCCCCAGCATTTT CASSEGSGQPQHF TRBJ1-5 . 13 TRBV18 .
TGTGCCAGCAGTGGAAAACCCGGGGGGGGGTTGAACACTGAAGCTTTCTTT CASSGKPGGGLNTEAFF TRBJ1-1 . 17 TRBV2 .
TGTGCCAGCAGTTCGACCAGGGGGCGATATGGCTACACCTTC CASSSTRGRYGYTF TRBJ1-2 TRBD1 14 TRBV6-5 .
TGCGCCAGCAGCCCCGGAGGCCTAGCGGGAAACAATGAGCAGTTCTTC CASSPGGLAGNNEQFF TRBJ2-1 TRBD2 16 TRBV5-1 .
TGCGCCAGCAAAGGGACTAGCGGTATCACCGGGGAGCTGTTTTTT CASKGTSGITGELFF TRBJ2-2 TRBD2 15 TRBV5-1 .
TGTGCCAGCAGTAGAAGTGGGTTAGGGATTACACCCCTCCACTTT CASSRSGLGITPLHF TRBJ1-6 . 15 TRBV5-4 .